A selection of T cell receptor beta chains follows, all from one sample in a study of beta chain features in type 1 diabetes. Produced via immunoSEQ multiplex PCR; TCRdb's table is partial and in-frame only. The table records around 150,000 clones, roughly 63% of them present only once. The sequenced material came from naive CD4+ T cells from blood. The receptor source for this set is a man in his thirties or forties with type 1 diabetes. The CDR3 runs from the conserved cysteine through the conserved F or W. The order of the fields is V gene, clone size, D gene, J gene, CDR3 protein, CDR3 DNA. D genes are given only for firm matches. Clone size is not always given. Where it is, it says once, few, many or a class for expanded clones.

v_call: TRBV7-9; clone_size: few; d_call: NA; j_call: TRBJ2-5; cdr3_aa: CASSLGLAMETQYF; cdr3_nt: TGTGCCAGCAGCTTAGGGCTGGCAATGGAGACCCAGTACTTC
v_call: TRBV18; clone_size: NA; d_call: NA; j_call: TRBJ2-4; cdr3_aa: CASSMNQKNIQYF; cdr3_nt: TGTGCCAGCTCCATGAATCAGAAAAACATTCAGTACTTC
v_call: TRBV9; clone_size: NA; d_call: TRBD2; j_call: TRBJ2-7; cdr3_aa: CASSVSGTSSYEQYF; cdr3_nt: TGTGCCAGCAGCGTTAGCGGGACAAGCTCCTACGAGCAGTACTTC
v_call: TRBV9; clone_size: NA; d_call: TRBD1; j_call: TRBJ2-3; cdr3_aa: CASSTGTGGTDTQYF; cdr3_nt: TGTGCCAGCAGTACCGGGACAGGGGGCACAGATACGCAGTATTTT
v_call: TRBV19; clone_size: NA; d_call: NA; j_call: TRBJ2-3; cdr3_aa: CASSLRGPDTQYF; cdr3_nt: TGTGCCAGTAGCCTCAGGGGCCCAGATACGCAGTATTTT
v_call: TRBV7-9; clone_size: NA; d_call: NA; j_call: TRBJ1-5; cdr3_aa: CASSSQDQPQHF; cdr3_nt: TGTGCCAGCAGCTCCCAGGATCAGCCCCAGCATTTT
v_call: TRBV29-1; clone_size: NA; d_call: NA; j_call: TRBJ2-3; cdr3_aa: CSVQQGTWGDTQYF; cdr3_nt: TGCAGCGTCCAACAGGGGACTTGGGGAGATACGCAGTATTTT
v_call: TRBV27; clone_size: NA; d_call: TRBD1; j_call: TRBJ1-4; cdr3_aa: CASSRQGVATNEKLFF; cdr3_nt: TGTGCCAGCAGTCGACAGGGAGTTGCAACTAATGAAAAACTGTTTTTT
v_call: TRBV7-2; clone_size: once; d_call: TRBD2; j_call: TRBJ2-1; cdr3_aa: CASSATGTSGGNEQFF; cdr3_nt: TGTGCCAGCAGCGCCACCGGGACTAGCGGGGGGAATGAGCAGTTCTTC
v_call: TRBV4-3; clone_size: NA; d_call: NA; j_call: TRBJ2-1; cdr3_aa: CASSQAARQYNEQFF; cdr3_nt: TGCGCCAGCAGCCAAGCCGCCAGGCAGTACAATGAGCAGTTCTTC
v_call: TRBV2; clone_size: NA; d_call: TRBD1; j_call: TRBJ2-5; cdr3_aa: CASGQEQETQYF; cdr3_nt: TGTGCCAGCGGACAGGAGCAAGAGACCCAGTACTTC
v_call: TRBV4-3; clone_size: once; d_call: NA; j_call: TRBJ1-1; cdr3_aa: CASSRRHMNTEAFF; cdr3_nt: TGCGCCAGCAGCCGTAGACACATGAACACTGAAGCTTTCTTT
v_call: TRBV9; clone_size: NA; d_call: TRBD2; j_call: TRBJ2-5; cdr3_aa: CASSVAKSTSQTQYF; cdr3_nt: TGTGCCAGCAGCGTAGCAAAGTCGACTAGCCAGACCCAGTACTTC
v_call: TRBV29-1; clone_size: NA; d_call: NA; j_call: TRBJ1-2; cdr3_aa: CSVGVRFNYGYTF; cdr3_nt: TGCAGCGTTGGGGTCAGATTTAACTATGGCTACACCTTC
v_call: TRBV29-1; clone_size: NA; d_call: TRBD2; j_call: TRBJ2-5; cdr3_aa: CSARGGRETQYF; cdr3_nt: TGCAGCGCTCGCGGGGGGCGGGAGACCCAGTACTTC
v_call: TRBV5-1; clone_size: NA; d_call: TRBD2; j_call: TRBJ2-5; cdr3_aa: CASSLGLARQTQYF; cdr3_nt: TGCGCCAGCAGCTTGGGACTAGCACGCCAGACCCAGTACTTC
v_call: TRBV25-1; clone_size: NA; d_call: TRBD1; j_call: TRBJ1-1; cdr3_aa: CASSATGGTEAFF; cdr3_nt: TGTGCCAGCAGTGCGACAGGGGGAACTGAAGCTTTCTTT
v_call: TRBV7-2; clone_size: NA; d_call: NA; j_call: TRBJ2-1; cdr3_aa: CASSSRSEGPPFF; cdr3_nt: TGTGCCAGCAGCTCCCGCAGTGAGGGACCCCCATTCTTC
v_call: TRBV4-3; clone_size: NA; d_call: NA; j_call: TRBJ1-6; cdr3_aa: CASSQEAGSSPLHF; cdr3_nt: TGCGCCAGCAGCCAAGAGGCAGGGAGTTCACCCCTCCACTTT
v_call: TRBV7-9; clone_size: NA; d_call: TRBD1; j_call: TRBJ1-2; cdr3_aa: CASTFDRVSYGYTF; cdr3_nt: TGTGCCAGCACCTTCGACAGGGTCTCCTATGGCTACACCTTC
v_call: TRBV7-2; clone_size: NA; d_call: NA; j_call: TRBJ1-2; cdr3_aa: CASSLRDFNYGYTF; cdr3_nt: TGTGCCAGCAGCTTACGGGATTTTAACTATGGCTACACCTTC
v_call: TRBV7-2; clone_size: NA; d_call: NA; j_call: TRBJ2-1; cdr3_aa: CASSPQFYEQFF; cdr3_nt: TGTGCCAGCAGCCCCCAGTTCTATGAGCAGTTCTTC
v_call: TRBV29-1; clone_size: NA; d_call: NA; j_call: TRBJ2-1; cdr3_aa: CSVGAASGSYNEQFF; cdr3_nt: TGCAGCGTTGGAGCGGCCAGCGGCTCCTACAATGAGCAGTTCTTC
v_call: TRBV7-9; clone_size: NA; d_call: NA; j_call: TRBJ2-7; cdr3_aa: CASSLGMGRDLWAYEQYF; cdr3_nt: TGTGCCAGCAGCTTAGGGATGGGAAGGGACCTTTGGGCGTACGAGCAGTACTTC
v_call: TRBV29-1; clone_size: NA; d_call: TRBD1; j_call: TRBJ2-1; cdr3_aa: CSALSGTGDNEQFF; cdr3_nt: TGCAGCGCTTTGTCCGGGACAGGGGACAATGAGCAGTTCTTC
v_call: TRBV7-2; clone_size: NA; d_call: NA; j_call: TRBJ1-6; cdr3_aa: CASSLGQFNSPLHF; cdr3_nt: TGTGCCAGCAGCTTAGGGCAGTTTAATTCACCCCTCCACTTT